This T cell receptor (beta chain) was recorded in a study of identical twins. Study results and caveats: Compared with models, monozygotic twins showed more out-of-frame TCR alpha sharing. Cross-sectional statistical analysis, not tracking of the same donors, underpinned the conclusions.

Germline assignment: CDR1 SQVTM and CDR2 ANQGSEA. Trimming took off 1 base at V and 6 bases at J, with 10 bases between the two ends. The CDR3 is 13 residues long. Using its own MiXCR run on the 5' RACE reads, TCRdb lists one record per CDR3 protein. The sample contains 1.5 million or so distinct CDR3 sequences, about 31% of which appear only once. This clonotype showed up many times. What it recognizes is unknown. The V and J genes are TRBV29-1 and TRBJ2-1, with D possibly matching TRBD2 (6 bases). Sequenced sample: cord blood. This TCR was recovered from a newborn girl in good health. The CDR3 coding sequence is TGCAGCGTTGAAGGGGACTTTCTCAATGAGCAGTTCTTC. Translating gives CSVEGDFLNEQFF.